These T cell receptor beta chains were read from a single sample in a study of T-cell reconstitution after alpha-beta-depleted transplantation in children. MiXCR, applied by TCRdb to the PCR reads, yields one record per CDR3 protein. The table lists 670,000 or so distinct CDR3 sequences, about 12% of them singletons, with roughly 0.77% in the top ten. Sequenced material: PBMCs, taken before TCRalphabeta/CD19-depleted stem cell transplant. The source of these receptors is a girl aged 2 to 10 with congenital amegakaryocytic thrombocytopenia, due to receive a stem cell transplant. CDR3s include the opening cysteine and the closing phenylalanine or tryptophan. Each record gives: D gene, CDR3 length, J gene, V gene, clone size, CDR3 DNA, CDR3 protein. The D gene is left open where the match is weak. A clone size is listed for some rows: how often the clone was seen (once, few, many), or a class if it is expanded.

TRBD2,15,TRBJ2-5,TRBV20-1,many,TGCAGTGCTAGTAGGGGACTAGCAGCACAAGAGACCCAGTACTTC,CSASRGLAAQETQYF
.,15,TRBJ1-3,TRBV20-1,.,TGCAGTGCTAGAGATCGGTTGGGAAGTATAAACACCATATATTTT,CSARDRLGSINTIYF
TRBD2,15,TRBJ2-1,TRBV24-1,many,TGTGCCACCAGTGAGGCAACTAGCGGGAGCAATGAGCAGTTCTTC,CATSEATSGSNEQFF
TRBD1,11,TRBJ2-7,TRBV29-1,many,TGCAGCGTACAGGGGATCTACGAGCAGTACTTC,CSVQGIYEQYF
.,12,TRBJ1-2,TRBV7-2,many,TGTGCCAGCAGCACCGGGGCGGGGGCTATCACCTTC,CASSTGAGAITF
.,16,TRBJ2-3,TRBV5-1,.,TGCGCCAGCAGCTTGTTCTCGCGGGAAGGGGTGGATACGCAGTATTTT,CASSLFSREGVDTQYF
.,15,TRBJ2-1,TRBV20-1,many,TGCAGTGCTAGCCAGCGCTTAAGCTCCTACAATGAGCAGTTCTTC,CSASQRLSSYNEQFF
TRBD2,15,TRBJ2-7,TRBV10-3,many,TGTGCCATCAGTGAGTCGCCCGACGGGGGGTACGAGCAGTACTTC,CAISESPDGGYEQYF
.,12,TRBJ1-1,TRBV30,.,TGTGCCTGGAGTGTACCGGACACTGAAGCTTTCTTT,CAWSVPDTEAFF
.,14,TRBJ2-7,TRBV27,.,TGTGCCAGCAGTTTCTTGACAGAAGGCTACGAGCAGTACTTC,CASSFLTEGYEQYF
TRBD2,15,TRBJ2-1,TRBV5-6,.,TGTGCCAGCAGTCCGGTGGGACTAGGTCGACCTGAGCAGTTCTTC,CASSPVGLGRPEQFF
.,15,TRBJ2-1,TRBV15,many,TGTGCCACCAGCAGATCTGGGCGGTCATACAATGAGCAGTTCTTC,CATSRSGRSYNEQFF
TRBD1,15,TRBJ2-7,TRBV20-1,many,TGCAGTGCCCGCGGGTCTACAGGGGAATTGTACGAGCAGTACTTC,CSARGSTGELYEQYF
.,15,TRBJ2-5,TRBV5-1,many,TGCGCCAGCAGCTTTGCAGGGTTTTATCAAGAGACCCAGTACTTC,CASSFAGFYQETQYF
TRBD2,14,TRBJ2-1,TRBV20-1,many,TGCAGTGCTAGCAACGGGGGGACCTACAATGAGCAGTTCTTC,CSASNGGTYNEQFF
TRBD2,14,TRBJ2-7,TRBV20-1,.,TGCAGTGCTAGTAAGCGGGAGGTTAGCTACGAGCAGTACTTC,CSASKREVSYEQYF
.,13,TRBJ2-7,TRBV25-1,many,TGTGCCAGCAGTGCGCTTTTTGGGGGCGAGCAGTACTTC,CASSALFGGEQYF
TRBD1,12,TRBJ2-3,TRBV29-1,.,TGCAGCGGAAGAACAGGGGCAGATACGCAGTATTTT,CSGRTGADTQYF
.,15,TRBJ2-4,TRBV3-1,few,TGTGCCAGCAGCCGCGGAAGATTAGCCAAAAACATTCAGTACTTC,CASSRGRLAKNIQYF
.,13,TRBJ2-7,TRBV20-1,.,TGCAGTGCCCATAGCGGTGAATTCTACGAGCAGTACTTC,CSAHSGEFYEQYF
TRBD1,14,TRBJ1-2,TRBV5-5,many,TGTGCCAGCAGCTTGGGACAGGGTTGGGATGGCTACACCTTC,CASSLGQGWDGYTF
TRBD1,13,TRBJ2-5,TRBV29-1,.,TGCAGCGTCGGGACAGGGAGAACAGAGACCCAGCACTTC,CSVGTGRTETQHF
.,12,TRBJ2-1,TRBV20-1,many,TGCAGTGCTAGGGGGAGGAACAATGAGCAGTTCTTC,CSARGRNNEQFF
.,13,TRBJ2-4,TRBV24-1,.,TGTGCCACCAGCGACAGGGCCAAAAACATTCAGTACTTC,CATSDRAKNIQYF
TRBD2,16,TRBJ2-5,TRBV28,many,TGTGCCAGCGGAGGAGGACTAGCGGGAGTAGAGGAGACCCAGTACTTC,CASGGGLAGVEETQYF
TRBD1,14,TRBJ1-5,TRBV20-1,.,TGCAGTGCTATAGCAGGGGGTAACAATCAGCCCCAGCATTTT,CSAIAGGNNQPQHF
.,14,TRBJ2-7,TRBV29-1,many,TGCAGCGTTGCATATGGGGGTGCCCCGAACGAGCAGTACTTC,CSVAYGGAPNEQYF
TRBD2,17,TRBJ2-3,TRBV6-1,.,TGTGCCAGCAGCCGCGGGGTTAGCGGGGAAAGCACAGATACGCAGTATTTT,CASSRGVSGESTDTQYF
TRBD1,19,TRBJ2-7,TRBV7-8,few,TGTGCCAGCAGCTTAGTAGGGACAGTTTCCCCGCTCAATACCTACGAGCAGTACTTC,CASSLVGTVSPLNTYEQYF
.,16,TRBJ2-2,TRBV7-9,many,TGTGCCAGCAGGGAGAGTCCGGGACTCCGCACCGGGGAGCTGTTTTTT,CASRESPGLRTGELFF
.,17,TRBJ2-2,TRBV4-1,many,TGCGCCAGCAGCCAGAACTTCGGTAGCGTTTACACCGGGGAGCTGTTTTTT,CASSQNFGSVYTGELFF
.,13,TRBJ1-1,TRBV24-1,many,TGTGCCACCAGTGGGGGGATTGGCACTGAAGCTTTCTTT,CATSGGIGTEAFF
TRBD1,16,TRBJ2-7,TRBV4-1,once,TGCGCCAGCAGCCTCACCGGTGACAGGGCGTTTTACGAGCAGTACTTC,CASSLTGDRAFYEQYF
.,13,TRBJ2-5,TRBV20-1,many,TGCAGTGCTCCCAGGACAGCCCAAGAGACCCAGTACTTC,CSAPRTAQETQYF
.,13,TRBJ1-1,TRBV5-1,few,TGCGCCAGCAGCCGGAGCGAGGACACTGAAGCTTTCTTT,CASSRSEDTEAFF
TRBD2,15,TRBJ2-1,TRBV12-3/TRBV12-4,many,TGTGCCAGCAGTCTACTAGCGGGAGTAGGCGATGAGCAGTTCTTC,CASSLLAGVGDEQFF
TRBD1,16,TRBJ2-2,TRBV5-4,.,TGTGCCAGCAGCTTAGACAGGGGCCGTGGGACCGGGGAGCTGTTTTTT,CASSLDRGRGTGELFF
TRBD1,14,TRBJ1-3,TRBV14,many,TGTGCCAGCAGCCAAGGGGACAGTCGTTTCACCATATATTTT,CASSQGDSRFTIYF
.,13,TRBJ1-4,TRBV29-1,many,TGCAGCGTTGGGCACCGGCTTAATGAAAAACTGTTTTTT,CSVGHRLNEKLFF
TRBD1,15,TRBJ2-7,TRBV11-2,many,TGTGCCAGCAGCTCCCCCGGGACAGCTTTCAACGAGCAGTACTTC,CASSSPGTAFNEQYF
.,17,TRBJ1-3,TRBV3-1,.,TGTGCCTCCAGCCGGTCCGGGACACTTTACTCTGGAAACACCATATATTTT,CASSRSGTLYSGNTIYF
TRBD1,16,TRBJ2-2,TRBV5-1,few,TGCGCCAGCAGCTCGGACAGGGGCCTGAGCACCGGGGAGCTGTTTTTT,CASSSDRGLSTGELFF
.,13,TRBJ1-2,TRBV20-1,many,TGCAGTGCTTTCCGACAGTCTGTATATGGCTACACCTTC,CSAFRQSVYGYTF
.,16,TRBJ1-4,TRBV7-9,.,TGTGCCAGCAGCTTAAATCGGGGGCAAGCTAATGAAAAACTGTTTTTT,CASSLNRGQANEKLFF
.,15,TRBJ2-3,TRBV20-1,.,TGCAGTGCTAGACTTCGGGGGAGGAGGGCAGATACGCAGTATTTT,CSARLRGRRADTQYF
TRBD2,14,TRBJ2-7,TRBV7-2,few,TGTGCCAGCAGCGGGAGAACTAGCGGGATGGGGCAGTACTTC,CASSGRTSGMGQYF